This entry lists 28 T cell receptor beta chains sequenced from one sample in a study of blood T cell repertoires in COVID-19. TCRdb's copy holds only in-frame clones and misses some; the assay was immunoSEQ multiplex PCR. The data hold roughly 700,000 clones, with over 80% observed a single time. The sample consisted of peripheral blood. The receptors come from a woman between 18 and 29 years old with acute or convalescent COVID-19.

CDR3 sequence: CASSGTGGGNQPQHF. CDR3 nucleotide sequence: TGTGCCAGCAGCGGCACAGGGGGAGGTAATCAGCCCCAGCATTTT. This chain uses TRBV6-5 with TRBJ1-5; 8 bases are shared with TRBD1. The germline V gene encodes CDR1 MNHEY and CDR2 SVGAGI. The CDR3 runs to 15 residues. V gave up 6 bases and J gave up 4 bases; unmatched junction bases: 8.

About this clone: The sample carries other DNA sequences with the same CDR3. J is TRBJ2-7 and V is TRBV30, with D perhaps TRBD2 (6 bases). This CDR3 is built from 13 residues. V lost 0 bases, J lost 6 bases, and 12 bases lay in between. Germline loops: CDR1 GTSNPN, CDR2 SVGIG (reference sequence). CDR3 bases: TGTGCCTGGAGTGTCCGTACCGGGGGCGAGCAGTACTTC. Translation: CAWSVRTGGEQYF.

The chain is built from TRBV6-1 and TRBJ2-3; D gene ambiguous. The germline V gene encodes CDR1 MNHNS and CDR2 SASEGT. This CDR3 has 16 amino acids. With 2 bases removed from V and 2 bases from J, the gap between germline ends came to 14 bases. CDR3 residues: CASSEFGPEPTDTQYF. For the CDR3, the DNA is TGTGCCAGCAGTGAATTTGGGCCAGAACCCACAGATACGCAGTATTTT.

The chain couples TRBV4-2 to TRBJ1-1, with TRBD1 identical over 9 bases. Unmatched junction bases numbered 3, after V lost 3 bases and J lost 1 base. Germline values: CDR1 LGHNA, CDR2 YNFKEQ. CDR3 size: 15 residues. The CDR3: CASSHLTGGNTEAFF. CDR3 nucleotides: TGTGCCAGCAGCCACCTGACAGGGGGGAACACTGAAGCTTTCTTT.

V gene TRBV28 combines with J gene TRBJ1-1, with D perhaps TRBD1 (6 bases). CDR3 length equals 15 residues. The germline V and J ends were trimmed by 7 bases and 1 base, with 16 bases remaining between them. Germline CDR1 is MDHEN and CDR2 is SYDVKM. The chain's CDR3 is CASKGQSIKNTEAFF. As DNA, the CDR3 is TGTGCCAGCAAAGGACAGAGCATAAAGAACACTGAAGCTTTCTTT.

The V and J genes are TRBV30 and TRBJ2-1; D gene ambiguous. V gave up 4 bases and J gave up 3 bases, with 7 bases separating them. CDR1 and CDR2 (germline): GTSNPN, SVGIG (reference sequence). The length of the CDR3 is 12 residues. The CDR3 spells CAWIPHYNEQFF. Written as DNA, the CDR3 is TGTGCCTGGATTCCCCACTACAATGAGCAGTTCTTC.

This chain uses TRBV4-2 with TRBJ2-3; 9 bases fit TRBD2. Germline assignment: CDR1 LGHNA and CDR2 YNFKEQ. The CDR3 contains 18 residues. V was pared by 0 bases and J by 5 bases, with 12 bases of the junction left unmatched. The CDR3 nucleotides read TGTGCCAGCAGCCAAGATCCCCCCCGCGGGGGGGTAGGAGATACGCAGTATTTT. Translating it yields CASSQDPPRGGVGDTQYF.

J is TRBJ1-2 and V is TRBV29-1; D is perhaps TRBD1 (5 bases). Germline loops: CDR1 SQVTM, CDR2 ANQGSEA. V gave up 1 base and J gave up 4 bases, with 10 bases separating them. This CDR3 has 13 residues. For the CDR3, the DNA is TGCAGCGTTGAAGTGGGCAGGGCCTATGGCTACACCTTC. Translated: CSVEVGRAYGYTF.

This chain joins TRBV7-9 and TRBJ2-5; 7 nucleotides agree with TRBD2. Germline CDR1 reads SEHNR; CDR2 reads FQNEAQ (reference sequence). V lost 1 base to trimming and J lost 2 bases; unmatched junction nucleotides: 4. This CDR3 is built from 15 residues. The CDR3 region is CASSLGLAEQETQYF. For the CDR3, the DNA is TGTGCCAGCAGCTTAGGACTAGCCGAACAAGAGACCCAGTACTTC.

The chain carries TRBV27 and TRBJ1-1; D is undetermined. V gave up 3 bases and J gave up 11 bases, with 19 bases separating them. The length of the CDR3 is 14 residues. Germline V CDR1 and CDR2: MNHEY, SMNVEV (reference sequence). CDR3 loop: CASSFNSNPRDAFF. In DNA form, the CDR3 reads TGTGCCAGCAGTTTTAACAGCAACCCCCGTGACGCTTTCTTT.

For the CDR3, the DNA is TGTGCCAGCAGCCCCGGGACAGGGCTTTCCCACGAGCAGTACTTC. Amino acids: CASSPGTGLSHEQYF. J is TRBJ2-7 and V is TRBV14, with TRBD1 identical over 9 bases. Germline V CDR1 and CDR2: SGHDN, FVKESK. With V trimmed by 4 bases and J by 5 bases, 9 bases remained unmatched. There are 15 residues in the CDR3.

V usage is TRBV5-4 and J usage is TRBJ2-2; 11 nucleotides match TRBD2. This CDR3 comprises 15 residues. With 6 bases clipped from V and 4 bases from J, the junction kept 5 bases outside the gene matches. Germline V CDR1 and CDR2: SGHNT, YYREEE (reference sequence). The CDR3 here is CASKSSGGPTGELFF. The DNA of the CDR3 is TGTGCCAGCAAGTCTAGCGGGGGGCCCACCGGGGAGCTGTTTTTT.

The rearrangement uses TRBV2 and TRBJ1-5; 11 nucleotides agree with TRBD1. The V segment lost 8 bases and the J segment 1 base; nucleotides outside the gene matches: 13. This CDR3 contains 18 residues. Germline CDR1 SNHLY, CDR2 FYNNEI. The CDR3: CASHPADRGRGSNQPQHF. CDR3 DNA sequence: TGTGCCAGCCATCCAGCGGACAGGGGGCGAGGGAGCAATCAGCCCCAGCATTTT.

This clone came up a few times. CDR3 sequence (DNA): TGTGCCTGGAGGGGGGAGACAGGGGTCTCCTACGAGCAGTACTTC. It encodes CAWRGETGVSYEQYF. This chain uses TRBV30 with TRBJ2-7; 8 nucleotides agree with TRBD1. V trimming: 3 bases; J trimming: 0 bases; junction bases outside the gene matches: 7. From germline, CDR1 is GTSNPN and CDR2 SVGIG (reference sequence). This CDR3 has 15 residues. The entire variable domain, with the rest obtained from reference TRBV30 and TRBJ2-7, is as follows: SQTIHQWPATLVQPVGSPLSLECTVEGTSNPNLYWYRQAAGRGLQLLFYSVGIGQISSEVPQNLSASRPQDRQFILSSKKLLLSDSGFYLCAWRGETGVSYEQYFGPGTRLTVT.

This sequence joins TRBV12-3 or TRBV12-4 and TRBJ2-3, with D perhaps TRBD2 (5 bases). Trimming removed 9 bases from V and 6 bases from J, with 13 bases in between. The CDR3 spans 12 residues. Here the CDR3 reads CARGTGGDTQYF. For the CDR3, the DNA is TGTGCCAGAGGCACCGGCGGGGATACGCAGTATTTT.

CDR3 DNA: TGTGCCAGCAGCTTAGATAGCAGTGAGCAGTTCTTC. Protein product: CASSLDSSEQFF. V and J are TRBV7-6 and TRBJ2-1; D uncertain. Germline V gene sequence: CDR1 SGHVS, CDR2 FNYEAQ. Trimming took off 1 base at V and 9 bases at J, with 7 bases between the two ends. The CDR3 is made up of 12 amino acids.

The J gene is TRBJ1-5, the V gene TRBV19, with D perhaps TRBD1 (6 bases). The CDR3 spans 15 residues. V lost 6 bases, J lost 3 bases, and 15 bases lay in between. CDR1 and CDR2 from the germline V gene are LNHDA and SQIVND (reference sequence). CDR3 sequence reads: CASRHTGSVNQPQHF. The CDR3 region has the DNA TGTGCCAGTAGACACACAGGGAGCGTCAATCAGCCCCAGCATTTT. The variable domain in full, with the rest retrieved from reference TRBV19 and TRBJ1-5, is DGGITQSPKYLFRKEGQNVTLSCEQNLNHDAMYWYRQDPGQGLRLIYYSQIVNDFQKGDIAEGYSVSREKKESFPLTVTSAQKNPTAFYLCASRHTGSVNQPQHFGDGTRLSIL.

The chain employs TRBV28 and TRBJ2-7; D gene ambiguous. The germline CDR1 and CDR2 sequences are MDHEN and SYDVKM. The CDR3 length is 10 residues. Trimming took 7 bases from V and 5 from J, leaving 6 bases between them. The CDR3 DNA is TGTGCCAGCATCTATGACGAGCAGTACTTC. Its protein is CASIYDEQYF.

As DNA, the CDR3 is TGTGCCAGCAGCGCAAGCGGGGCCCCATACAATGAGCAGTTCTTC. It translates to CASSASGAPYNEQFF. The chain has TRBV9 and TRBJ2-1; 7 bases map to TRBD2. Germline V gives CDR1 SGDLS, CDR2 YYNGEE. This CDR3 is 15 amino acids long. After removal of 3 bases from V and 4 bases from J, the junction contained 7 bases not matched to a gene.

The rearrangement joins TRBV30 to TRBJ2-2; D perhaps matches TRBD2 (6 bases). The germline CDR1 and CDR2 sequences are GTSNPN and SVGIG (reference sequence). Trimming left V 0 bases short and J 7 bases short, with 9 bases between. The CDR3 totals 13 residues. CDR3 DNA sequence: TGTGCCTGGAGTGTATGGGGGGTCGGGGAGCTGTTTTTT. Its translation: CAWSVWGVGELFF.

The V and J genes are TRBV28 and TRBJ2-7; possibly TRBD1 for D (5 bases). The CDR3 covers 15 residues. Germline V gene data show CDR1 as MDHEN and CDR2 as SYDVKM. Deletions cut 8 bases from V and 2 bases from J, with 19 bases between. CDR3: CASLSYDRQTYEQYF. The CDR3 DNA is TGTGCCAGCCTTAGTTACGACAGACAGACCTACGAGCAGTACTTC.

J is TRBJ2-7 and V is TRBV9, with 7 bases matching TRBD2. The germline gives CDR1 SGDLS, CDR2 YYNGEE. V lost 3 bases and J lost 0; bases outside the gene matches: 3. This CDR3 contains 14 residues. The CDR3 here is CASSGGGSSYEQYF. The CDR3, as DNA: TGTGCCAGCAGCGGCGGGGGAAGCTCCTACGAGCAGTACTTC. Full variable domain (outside the CDR3, taken from reference TRBV9 and TRBJ2-7): DSGVTQTPKHLITATGQRVTLRCSPRSGDLSVYWYQQSLDQGLQFLIQYYNGEERAKGNILERFSAQQFPDLHSELNLSSLELGDSALYFCASSGGGSSYEQYFGPGTRLTVT.

The chain combines TRBV6-6 with TRBJ2-7; TRBD1 matches at 8 bases. Germline V lookup: CDR1 MNHNY, CDR2 SVGAGI (reference sequence). J gave up 5 bases and V 4 bases, and 4 bases lay outside the gene matches. This CDR3 contains 13 residues. CDR3 DNA: TGTGCCAGCAGTTCGACGGACAGGGACGAGCAGTACTTC. It codes for CASSSTDRDEQYF.

The chain recombines TRBV7-2 with TRBJ2-2, with 8 nucleotides matching TRBD1. V trimming: 4 bases; J trimming: 7 bases; junction bases outside the gene matches: 8. This CDR3 region has 15 residues. Germline V gene sequence: CDR1 SGHTA, CDR2 FQGNSA. The CDR3: CASSSGNTGGGELFF. CDR3 nucleotide sequence: TGTGCCAGCAGCTCGGGGAACACAGGGGGCGGGGAGCTGTTTTTT.

CDR3 sequence: CASTGGSSYNSPLHF. The CDR3 coding sequence is TGTGCCAGCACTGGGGGCTCCTCCTATAATTCACCCCTCCACTTT. The chain recombines TRBV27 with TRBJ1-6; D may be TRBD1 (6 bases). CDR3 size: 15 residues. Germline CDR1 and CDR2: MNHEY and SMNVEV (reference sequence). V was shortened by 7 bases and J by 0 bases, with 10 bases between the two germline ends.

V and J are TRBV7-6 and TRBJ1-6; a possible D gene is TRBD1 (6 bases). Germline CDR1 and CDR2: SGHVS and FNYEAQ. The CDR3 loop spans 15 amino acids. V lost 5 bases and J 7 bases, leaving 15 bases between the germline ends. CDR3: CASSAQGTKNSPLHF. As DNA, the CDR3 is TGTGCCAGCAGCGCACAGGGAACGAAGAATTCACCCCTCCACTTT.

The chain carries TRBV24-1 and TRBJ1-5, with a weak D call TRBD1 (6 bases). This CDR3 is built from 15 residues. Trimming cost V 4 bases and J 4 bases, with 13 bases left between them. Germline-derived CDR1 and CDR2 are KGHDR and SFDVKD. CDR3 residues: CATSDGGGANQPQHF. CDR3 nucleotides: TGTGCCACCAGTGACGGAGGGGGGGCAAATCAGCCCCAGCATTTT.

This chain links TRBV15 with TRBJ1-2; D remains unclear. Germline CDR1 LNHNV, CDR2 YYDKDF (reference sequence). The length of the CDR3 is 15 residues. V was cut by 0 bases and J by 4 bases, with 12 bases left in between. The CDR3: CATSRDLGQFYGYTF. The CDR3 DNA reads TGTGCCACCAGCAGAGATTTGGGCCAGTTCTATGGCTACACCTTC.